The present TCR beta chain was sequenced within a study of T cell changes during pregnancy in multiple sclerosis. TCRdb's copy holds only in-frame clones and misses some; the assay was immunoSEQ multiplex PCR. The data show around 36,000 clones, over 75% seen once. The V gene's germline CDR1 is SQVTM and CDR2 ANQGSEA. This CDR3 has 16 amino acids. Germline trimming cut 2 bases from V and 3 bases from J; bases unmatched to any gene: 12. This clonotype originated in a female donor with multiple sclerosis, enrolled in a pregnancy study. This specimen consisted of CD8+ T cells from peripheral blood mononuclear cells, obtained before pregnancy. The chain joins TRBV29-1 to TRBJ1-1, with TRBD1 matching 7 bases. In nucleotides, the CDR3 is TGCAGCGTTGAATCAGGTACAGGGGCCGCGGACACTGAAGCTTTCTTT. Translating gives CSVESGTGAADTEAFF.